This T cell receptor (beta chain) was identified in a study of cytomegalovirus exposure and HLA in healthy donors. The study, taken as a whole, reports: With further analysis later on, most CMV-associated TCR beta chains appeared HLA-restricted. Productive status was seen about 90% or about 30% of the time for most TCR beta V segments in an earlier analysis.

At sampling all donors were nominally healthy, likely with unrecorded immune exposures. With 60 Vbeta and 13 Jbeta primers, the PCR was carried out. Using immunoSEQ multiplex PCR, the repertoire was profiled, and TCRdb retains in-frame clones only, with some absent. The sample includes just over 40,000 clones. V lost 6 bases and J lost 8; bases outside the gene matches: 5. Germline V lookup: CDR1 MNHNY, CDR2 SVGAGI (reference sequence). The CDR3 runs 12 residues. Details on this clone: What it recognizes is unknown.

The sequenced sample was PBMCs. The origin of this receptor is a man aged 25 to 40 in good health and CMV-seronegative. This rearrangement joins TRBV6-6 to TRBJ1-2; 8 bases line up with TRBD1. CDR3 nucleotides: TGTGCCAGCAGAGCGGCAGGGGGCGGCTACACCTTC. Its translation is CASRAAGGGYTF.